This entry lists 22 T cell receptor beta chains sequenced from one sample in a study of blood T cell repertoires in COVID-19. The data were produced by immunoSEQ multiplex PCR, yet TCRdb's version contains in-frame clones alone and is incomplete. The top ten clones hold more than 10% of a sample with 100,000 to 150,000 clones, approximately 84% of them seen once. The sample taken for sequencing was peripheral blood. The receptors originated from a woman aged 60-70 years with acute or convalescent COVID-19.

The V and J genes are TRBV6-5 and TRBJ1-1; no clear D gene. Germline values: CDR1 MNHEY, CDR2 SVGAGI. This CDR3 has 16 amino acids. V dropped 0 bases and J dropped 0 bases, with 11 bases sitting between them. This CDR3 reads CASSYSRLGMNTEAFF. The CDR3 DNA follows: TGTGCCAGCAGTTACTCAAGGCTGGGCATGAACACTGAAGCTTTCTTT.

The rearrangement links TRBV7-9 to TRBJ1-2; 9 bases are shared with TRBD1. The V gene end was trimmed by 1 base and the J gene end by 0 bases; junction bases not matched to a gene: 0. The CDR3 extends over 15 amino acids. Germline V lookup: CDR1 SEHNR, CDR2 FQNEAQ (reference sequence). Here the CDR3 reads CASSLGQGANYGYTF. CDR3 sequence (DNA): TGTGCCAGCAGCTTAGGACAGGGGGCTAACTATGGCTACACCTTC. The complete variable domain, with remaining parts taken from reference TRBV7-9 and TRBJ1-2, reads DTGVSQNPRHKITKRGQNVTFRCDPISEHNRLYWYRQTLGQGPEFLTYFQNEAQLEKSRLLSDRFSAERPKGSFSTLEIQRTEQGDSAMYLCASSLGQGANYGYTFGSGTRLTVV.

CDR3 in DNA: TGTGCCAGCACCCCCGGGACAGGGCCTTCACCCCTCCACTTT. Protein sequence: CASTPGTGPSPLHF. The rearrangement links TRBV7-9 to TRBJ1-6; TRBD1 matches 9 bases. The CDR3 runs to 14 residues. Losses at the gene ends were 7 bases for V and 9 bases for J; bases not matched to a gene: 7. CDR1 and CDR2 (germline): SEHNR, FQNEAQ (reference sequence).

The V call is TRBV6-5, the J call TRBJ2-7, with 9 nucleotides matching TRBD1. Unmatched junction bases numbered 8, after V lost 8 bases and J lost 6 bases. The CDR3 consists of 13 residues. Germline-derived CDR1 and CDR2 are MNHEY and SVGAGI. The DNA for the CDR3 is TGTGCCAGCTTGGGGACAGGGAATCCCGAGCAGTACGTC. This sequence encodes CASLGTGNPEQYV.

This rearrangement joins TRBV14 to TRBJ1-1; D gene ambiguous. V was shortened by 4 bases and J by 6 bases, with 12 bases between the two germline ends. Germline V CDR1 and CDR2: SGHDN, FVKESK. The CDR3 is 13 residues long. The CDR3 nucleotides read TGTGCCAGCAGCCGCGGGCTGCCGGCTGAAGCTTTCTTT. Translated, it gives CASSRGLPAEAFF. Combining the CDR3 with reference TRBV14 and TRBJ1-1 gives the whole variable domain EAGVTQFPSHSVIEKGQTVTLRCDPISGHDNLYWYRRVMGKEIKFLLHFVKESKQDESGMPNNRFLAERTGGTYSTLKVQPAELEDSGVYFCASSRGLPAEAFFGQGTRLTVV.

The V gene is TRBV7-3, the J gene TRBJ1-2; 10 bases match TRBD1. There are 14 residues in the CDR3. Germline V gene sequence: CDR1 SGHTA, CDR2 FQGTGA. Trimming removed 5 bases from V and 5 bases from J; junction bases left unmatched: 5. DNA for the CDR3: TGTGCCAGCAGCCCCGGGACAGGGGCTTATGGCTACACCTTC. It specifies CASSPGTGAYGYTF.

V is TRBV5-1 and J is TRBJ1-4; D not resolved. From germline, CDR1 is SGHRS and CDR2 YFSETQ. CDR3 size: 15 residues. Trimming pared 4 bases from V and 4 bases from J, leaving 14 bases between. CDR3 sequence: CASSTDGDINEKLFF. The CDR3 bases are TGCGCCAGCAGCACAGACGGCGATATTAATGAAAAACTGTTTTTT.

This rearrangement joins TRBV29-1 to TRBJ2-2; 7 bases agree with TRBD1. The CDR3 has 16 amino acids. CDR1 and CDR2 (germline): SQVTM, ANQGSEA. The V segment lost 5 bases and the J segment 4 bases; nucleotides outside the gene matches: 13. The CDR3, as DNA: TGCAGCGTTACGATAGGTCCCGGGACAGTCACCGGGGAGCTGTTTTTT. Its translation: CSVTIGPGTVTGELFF.

In this sample, this clone turned up a few times. This chain links TRBV5-6 with TRBJ1-5; D is unresolved. The CDR3 is 14 amino acids. CDR1 and CDR2 from the germline V gene are SGHDT and YYEEEE. Trimming left V 0 bases short and J 3 bases short, with 7 bases between. The CDR3 here is CASSLGRVNQPQHF. The CDR3 bases are TGTGCCAGCAGCTTGGGTCGGGTCAATCAGCCCCAGCATTTT.

V is TRBV5-1 and J is TRBJ1-6; 12 nucleotides agree with TRBD1. CDR1 is SGHRS, CDR2 YFSETQ, per germline. Trimming cost V 3 bases and J 7 bases; bases outside gene matches: 8. The CDR3 sequence is 17 residues long. This CDR3 reads CASSSGQGAQGNSPLHF. CDR3 nucleotides: TGCGCCAGCAGCTCGGGACAGGGGGCTCAAGGGAATTCACCCCTCCACTTT.

The rearrangement uses TRBV5-6 and TRBJ1-1; D possibly corresponds to TRBD1 (5 bases). Germline CDR1 is SGHDT and CDR2 is YYEEEE. This CDR3 is built from 15 residues. V dropped 0 bases and J dropped 3 bases, with 12 bases sitting between them. The CDR3 DNA is TGTGCCAGCAGCTTGGGACAGCCTGGGGACACTGAAGCTTTCTTT. Residues: CASSLGQPGDTEAFF.

This chain uses TRBV18 with TRBJ1-2; 7 positions agree with TRBD1. Losses at the gene ends were 3 bases for V and 4 bases for J; bases not matched to a gene: 2. This CDR3 region has 13 residues. CDR1 is KGHSH, CDR2 LQKENI, per germline. The CDR3 nucleotides read TGTGCCAGCTCACCGGGGACAGTCTATGGCTACACCTTC. Its protein is CASSPGTVYGYTF.

The genes are TRBV2 and TRBJ1-2, with 8 bases matching TRBD1. CDR1 is SNHLY and CDR2 is FYNNEI in the germline V gene. V shed 9 bases and J 8 bases; nucleotides not matched to a gene: 11. The CDR3 extends over 13 amino acids. The CDR3, as DNA: TGTGCCAGTTCGCAGGGGGCAATCGAGGGCTACACCTTC. Translation gives CASSQGAIEGYTF.

The J gene is TRBJ2-1, the V gene TRBV4-2; 9 nucleotides match TRBD2. J lost 15 bases, V lost 1 base, and 7 bases had no gene match. The CDR3 consists of 13 residues. Germline-derived CDR1 and CDR2 are LGHNA and YNFKEQ. In DNA form, the CDR3 reads TGTGCCAGCAGCCAAGGGGCGGGGGGGCCTACGTTCTTC. This gives the protein CASSQGAGGPTFF.

The chain recombines TRBV9 with TRBJ1-2, with 7 bases that match TRBD1. The CDR3 length is 15 residues. Looked up from germline, CDR1 is SGDLS and CDR2 is YYNGEE. V lost 1 base, J lost 5 bases, and 8 bases stayed unmatched. The CDR3: CASSVMGETGYGYTF. The DNA for the CDR3 is TGTGCCAGCAGCGTAATGGGGGAGACAGGGTATGGCTACACCTTC.

The V call is TRBV19, the J call TRBJ1-1; D gene ambiguous. The CDR3 has 13 amino acids. Germline CDR1 reads LNHDA; CDR2 reads SQIVND (reference sequence). Trimming cost V 5 bases and J 4 bases, with 11 bases left between them. The DNA for the CDR3 is TGTGCCAGTAGTCCCTCCTGGCCCACTGAAGCTTTCTTT. Translating gives CASSPSWPTEAFF.

The chain recombines TRBV24-1 with TRBJ1-5; D not certain. The CDR3 spans 14 residues. The germline CDR1 and CDR2 sequences are KGHDR and SFDVKD. V was trimmed by 2 bases and J by 6 bases, leaving 10 bases between them. DNA for the CDR3: TGTGCCACCAGTGATTCCCCGGGTGGTCAGCCCCAGCATTTT. This translates into CATSDSPGGQPQHF.

The chain couples TRBV25-1 to TRBJ1-6, with D perhaps TRBD1 (5 bases). There are 14 residues in the CDR3. Trimming took 3 bases from V and 10 from J, leaving 13 bases between them. CDR1 and CDR2 (germline): MGHDK, SYGVNS. CDR3 in amino acids: CASSDPGGVSPLHF. DNA for the CDR3: TGTGCCAGCAGTGATCCCGGGGGGGTCTCACCCCTCCACTTT.

This clone has more than one count but fewer than ten. V is TRBV9 and J is TRBJ2-2; D is perhaps TRBD1 (6 bases). The ends were cut back, 4 bases at V and 4 bases at J, with 14 bases in the middle. The CDR3 consists of 15 residues. Looked up from germline, CDR1 is SGDLS and CDR2 is YYNGEE. The CDR3 DNA is TGTGCCAGCAGCCCCGGACAGCGTTCCACCGGGGAGCTGTTTTTT. Protein sequence: CASSPGQRSTGELFF.

The genes are TRBV5-1 and TRBJ2-3, with D tentatively TRBD2 (5 bases). CDR3 length: 13 amino acids. CDR1 is SGHRS, CDR2 YFSETQ, per germline. V lost 2 bases, J lost 6 bases, and 10 bases lay in between. CDR3 nucleotide sequence: TGCGCCAGCAGCTTCAACGGGGATGATACGCAGTATTTT. Translated, it gives CASSFNGDDTQYF.

J is TRBJ1-1 and V is TRBV5-6, with D perhaps matching TRBD1 (6 bases). The V end was cut by 0 bases, the J end by 1 base, with 16 bases between. The CDR3 totals 17 residues. CDR1 and CDR2 (germline): SGHDT, YYEEEE. The CDR3 DNA reads TGTGCCAGCAGCTTGGCCGGCGGGGGGCTGAGGAACACTGAAGCTTTCTTT. Protein: CASSLAGGGLRNTEAFF. Complete variable domain (other parts from reference TRBV5-6 and TRBJ1-1): DAGVTQSPTHLIKTRGQQVTLRCSPKSGHDTVSWYQQALGQGPQFIFQYYEEEERQRGNFPDRFSGHQFPNYSSELNVNALLLGDSALYLCASSLAGGGLRNTEAFFGQGTRLTVV.

This clone was detected only once. Written as DNA, the CDR3 is TGTGCCAGCAAAGGGACTTCACGTTTTGGCTACACCTTC. Protein: CASKGTSRFGYTF. The chain links TRBV11-2 to TRBJ1-2, with D perhaps matching TRBD1 (5 bases). This CDR3 has 13 residues. Trimming left V 7 bases short and J 7 bases short, with 16 bases between. Germline V CDR1 and CDR2: SGHAT, FQNNGV.